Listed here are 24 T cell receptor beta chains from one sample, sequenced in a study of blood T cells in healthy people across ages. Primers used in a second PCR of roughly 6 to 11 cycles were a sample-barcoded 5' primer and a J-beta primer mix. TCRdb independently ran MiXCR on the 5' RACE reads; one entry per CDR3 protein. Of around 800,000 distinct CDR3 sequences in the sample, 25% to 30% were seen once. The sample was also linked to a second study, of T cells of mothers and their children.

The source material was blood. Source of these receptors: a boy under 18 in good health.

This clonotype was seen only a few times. This CDR3 is CASAGSVKSRETQYF. In DNA form, the CDR3 reads TGTGCCAGCGCGGGCAGTGTTAAATCGAGAGAGACCCAGTACTTC. The V and J genes are TRBV7-9 and TRBJ2-5; TRBD2 is a possible D gene (5 bases). Trimming stripped 8 bases from V and 4 bases from J, with 20 bases between. The CDR3 has 15 residues. The germline gives CDR1 SEHNR, CDR2 FQNEAQ (reference sequence).

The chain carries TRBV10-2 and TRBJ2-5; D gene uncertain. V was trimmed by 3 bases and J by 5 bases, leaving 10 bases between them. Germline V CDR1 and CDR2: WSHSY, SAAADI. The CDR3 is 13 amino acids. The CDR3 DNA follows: TGCGCCAGCAGTGATCGTCCCCTGGAGACCCAGTACTTC. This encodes CASSDRPLETQYF.

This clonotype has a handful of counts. In DNA, the CDR3 is TGTGCCAGCAGTTACCGGGGGGGAACCGAGCAGTACTTC. This gives the protein CASSYRGGTEQYF. The V gene is TRBV6-5, the J gene TRBJ2-7; TRBD2 agrees at 8 bases. CDR3 length equals 13 residues. The germline V gene encodes CDR1 MNHEY and CDR2 SVGAGI. V gave up 2 bases and J gave up 6 bases; unmatched junction bases: 3.

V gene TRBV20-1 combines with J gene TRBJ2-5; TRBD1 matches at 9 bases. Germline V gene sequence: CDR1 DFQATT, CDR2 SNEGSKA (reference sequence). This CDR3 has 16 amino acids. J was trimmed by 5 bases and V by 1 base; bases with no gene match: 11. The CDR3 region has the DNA TGCAGTGCTAGAGGCCTAGGGGACAGGGCTTCGGAGACCCAGTACTTC. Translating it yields CSARGLGDRASETQYF.

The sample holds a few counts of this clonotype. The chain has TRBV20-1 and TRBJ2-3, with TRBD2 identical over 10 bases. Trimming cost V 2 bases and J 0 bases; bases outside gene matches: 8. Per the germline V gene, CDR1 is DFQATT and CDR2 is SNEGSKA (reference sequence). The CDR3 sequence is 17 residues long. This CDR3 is CSARTSGATSSTDTQYF. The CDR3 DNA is TGCAGTGCTAGAACTAGCGGGGCCACCTCTAGCACAGATACGCAGTATTTT.

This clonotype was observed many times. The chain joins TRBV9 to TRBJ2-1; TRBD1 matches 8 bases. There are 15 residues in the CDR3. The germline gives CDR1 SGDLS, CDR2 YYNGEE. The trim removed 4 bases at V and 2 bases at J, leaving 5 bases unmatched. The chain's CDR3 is CASSPGTGTYNEQFF. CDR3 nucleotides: TGTGCCAGCAGCCCCGGGACAGGTACCTACAATGAGCAGTTCTTC.

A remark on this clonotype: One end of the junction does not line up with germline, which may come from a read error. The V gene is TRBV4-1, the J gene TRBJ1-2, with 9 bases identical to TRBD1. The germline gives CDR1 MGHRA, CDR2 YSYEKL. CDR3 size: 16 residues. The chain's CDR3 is CAGSPQRQGVLGSYTF. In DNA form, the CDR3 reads TGCGCCGGCAGCCCTCAACGACAGGGGGTTTTGGGGAGCTACACCTTC.

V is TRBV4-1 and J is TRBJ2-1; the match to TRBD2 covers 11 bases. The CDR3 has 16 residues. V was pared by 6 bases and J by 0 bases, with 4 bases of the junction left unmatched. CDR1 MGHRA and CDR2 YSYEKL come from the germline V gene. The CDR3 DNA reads TGCGCCAGCAGGGCTAGCGGGAGGAGCTCCTACAATGAGCAGTTCTTC. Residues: CASRASGRSSYNEQFF.

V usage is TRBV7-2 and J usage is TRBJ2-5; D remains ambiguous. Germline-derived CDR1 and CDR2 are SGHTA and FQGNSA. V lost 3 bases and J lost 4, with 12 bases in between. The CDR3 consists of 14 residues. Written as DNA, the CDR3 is TGTGCCAGCAGCTTCCGACTGGTTGGAGAGACCCAGTACTTC. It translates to CASSFRLVGETQYF.

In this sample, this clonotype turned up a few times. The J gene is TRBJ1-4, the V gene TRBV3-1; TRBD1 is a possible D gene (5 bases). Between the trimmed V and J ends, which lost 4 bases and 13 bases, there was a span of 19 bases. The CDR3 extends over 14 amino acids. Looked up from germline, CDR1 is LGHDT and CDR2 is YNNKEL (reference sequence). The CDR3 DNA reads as TGTGCCAGCAGCCCCGTGGAGGGATCGAGGGGACTGTTTTTT. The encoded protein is CASSPVEGSRGLFF.

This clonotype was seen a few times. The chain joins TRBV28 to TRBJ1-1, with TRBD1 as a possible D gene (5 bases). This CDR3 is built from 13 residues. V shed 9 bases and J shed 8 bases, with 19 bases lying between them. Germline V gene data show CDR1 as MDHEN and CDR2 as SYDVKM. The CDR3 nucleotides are TGTGCCAGTCTGACCGGGACGTCACTGGAAGCTTTCTTT. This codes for CASLTGTSLEAFF. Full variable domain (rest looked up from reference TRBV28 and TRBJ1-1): DVKVTQSSRYLVKRTGEKVFLECVQDMDHENMFWYRQDPGLGLRLIYFSYDVKMKEKGDIPEGYSVSREKKERFSLILESASTNQTSMYLCASLTGTSLEAFFGQGTRLTVV.

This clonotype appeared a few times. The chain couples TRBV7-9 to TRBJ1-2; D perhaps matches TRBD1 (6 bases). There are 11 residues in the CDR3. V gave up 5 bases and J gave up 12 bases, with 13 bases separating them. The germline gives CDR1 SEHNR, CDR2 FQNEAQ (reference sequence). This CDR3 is CASSEGQMHTF. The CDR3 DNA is TGTGCCAGCAGCGAAGGACAGATGCACACCTTC. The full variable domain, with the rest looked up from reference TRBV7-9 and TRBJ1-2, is DTGVSQNPRHKITKRGQNVTFRCDPISEHNRLYWYRQTLGQGPEFLTYFQNEAQLEKSRLLSDRFSAERPKGSFSTLEIQRTEQGDSAMYLCASSEGQMHTFGSGTRLTVV.

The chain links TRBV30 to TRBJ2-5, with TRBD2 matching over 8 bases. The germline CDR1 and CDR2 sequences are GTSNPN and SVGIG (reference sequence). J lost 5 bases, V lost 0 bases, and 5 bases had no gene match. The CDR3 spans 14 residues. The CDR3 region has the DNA TGTGCCTGGAGTGTAGCGGGGGCGGAGGAGACCCAGTACTTC. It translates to CAWSVAGAEETQYF. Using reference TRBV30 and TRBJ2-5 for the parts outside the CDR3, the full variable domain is SQTIHQWPATLVQPVGSPLSLECTVEGTSNPNLYWYRQAAGRGLQLLFYSVGIGQISSEVPQNLSASRPQDRQFILSSKKLLLSDSGFYLCAWSVAGAEETQYFGPGTRLLVL.

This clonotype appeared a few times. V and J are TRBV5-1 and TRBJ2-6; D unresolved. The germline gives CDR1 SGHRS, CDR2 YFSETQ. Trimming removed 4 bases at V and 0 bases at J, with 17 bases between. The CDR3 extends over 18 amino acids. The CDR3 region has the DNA TGCGCCAGCAGCCTGCAGGTTCCGCACCCCTCTGGGGCCAACGTCCTGACTTTC. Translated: CASSLQVPHPSGANVLTF.

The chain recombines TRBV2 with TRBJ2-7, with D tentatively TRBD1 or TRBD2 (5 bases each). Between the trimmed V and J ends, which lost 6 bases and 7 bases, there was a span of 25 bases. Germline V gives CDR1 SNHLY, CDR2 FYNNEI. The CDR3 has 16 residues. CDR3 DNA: TGTGCCAGCAGACGCGCAATTACTCGGGGCCGGGGAGAGCAGTACTTC. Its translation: CASRRAITRGRGEQYF.

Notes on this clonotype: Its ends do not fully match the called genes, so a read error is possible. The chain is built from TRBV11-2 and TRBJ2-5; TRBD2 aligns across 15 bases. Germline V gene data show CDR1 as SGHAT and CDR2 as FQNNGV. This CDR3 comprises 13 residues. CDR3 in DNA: TGTGCCAGCAGCTCATCTTGGACTAGCGGGGGGGTCTTC. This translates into CASSSSWTSGGVF.

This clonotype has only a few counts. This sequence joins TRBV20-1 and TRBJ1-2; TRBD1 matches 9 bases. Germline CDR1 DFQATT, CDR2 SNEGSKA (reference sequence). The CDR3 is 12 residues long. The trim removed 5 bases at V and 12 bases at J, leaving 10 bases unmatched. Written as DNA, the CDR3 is TGCAGTGCTGTCACAACAGGGGGCTGGGACACCTTC. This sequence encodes CSAVTTGGWDTF.

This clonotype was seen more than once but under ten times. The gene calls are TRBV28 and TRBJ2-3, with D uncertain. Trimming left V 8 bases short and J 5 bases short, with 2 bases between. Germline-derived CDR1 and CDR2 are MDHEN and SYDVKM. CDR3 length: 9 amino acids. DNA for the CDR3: TGTGCCAGCGGAGATACGCAGTATTTT. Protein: CASGDTQYF.

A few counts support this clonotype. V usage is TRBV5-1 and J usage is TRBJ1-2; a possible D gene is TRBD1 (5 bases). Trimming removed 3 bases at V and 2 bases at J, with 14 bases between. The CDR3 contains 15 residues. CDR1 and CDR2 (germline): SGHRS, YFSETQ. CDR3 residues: CASSSRDGGNYGYTF. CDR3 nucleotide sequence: TGCGCCAGCAGCTCACGCGACGGGGGGAACTATGGCTACACCTTC.

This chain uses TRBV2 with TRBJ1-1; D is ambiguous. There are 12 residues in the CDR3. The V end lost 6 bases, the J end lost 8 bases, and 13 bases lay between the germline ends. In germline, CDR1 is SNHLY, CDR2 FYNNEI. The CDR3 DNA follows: TGTGCCAGCAGGGTAATAGGAGGGGAAGCTTTCTTT. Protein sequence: CASRVIGGEAFF.

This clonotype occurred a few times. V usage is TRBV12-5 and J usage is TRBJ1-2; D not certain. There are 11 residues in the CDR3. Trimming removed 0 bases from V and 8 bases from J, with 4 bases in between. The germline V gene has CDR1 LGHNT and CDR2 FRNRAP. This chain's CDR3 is CASGLVGGYTF. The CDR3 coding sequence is TGTGCTAGTGGTTTGGTGGGAGGCTACACCTTC. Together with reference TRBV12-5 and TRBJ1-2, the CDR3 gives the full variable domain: DARVTQTPRHKVTEMGQEVTMRCQPILGHNTVFWYRQTMMQGLELLAYFRNRAPLDDSGMPKDRFSAEMPDATLATLKIQPSEPRDSAVYFCASGLVGGYTFGSGTRLTVV.

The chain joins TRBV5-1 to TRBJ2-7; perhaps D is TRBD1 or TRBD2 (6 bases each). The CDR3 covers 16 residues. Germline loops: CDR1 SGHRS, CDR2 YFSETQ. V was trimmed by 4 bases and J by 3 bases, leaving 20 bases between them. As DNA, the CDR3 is TGCGCCAGCAGCCTCGGGACACGGTGGGGGGTCTACGAGCAGTACTTC. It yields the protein CASSLGTRWGVYEQYF. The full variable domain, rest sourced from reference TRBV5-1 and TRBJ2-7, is KAGVTQTPRYLIKTRGQQVTLSCSPISGHRSVSWYQQTPGQGLQFLFEYFSETQRNKGNFPGRFSGRQFSNSRSEMNVSTLELGDSALYLCASSLGTRWGVYEQYFGPGTRLTVT.

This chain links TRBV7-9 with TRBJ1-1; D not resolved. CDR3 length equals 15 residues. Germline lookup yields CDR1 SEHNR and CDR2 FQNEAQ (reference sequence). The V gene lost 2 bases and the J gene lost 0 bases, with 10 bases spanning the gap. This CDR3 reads CASSLLGGMNTEAFF. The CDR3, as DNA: TGTGCCAGCAGCTTACTCGGCGGCATGAACACTGAAGCTTTCTTT.

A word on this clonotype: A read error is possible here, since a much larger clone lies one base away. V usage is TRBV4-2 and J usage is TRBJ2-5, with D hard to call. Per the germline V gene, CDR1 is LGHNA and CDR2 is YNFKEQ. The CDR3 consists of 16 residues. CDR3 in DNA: TGTGCCAGCAGCCAAGATCCGGGCCTGCATCAAGAGTCCCAGTACTTC. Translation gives CASSQDPGLHQESQYF.